This TCR beta chain was identified in a study of shared clonotypes between healthy human individuals. Study results and caveats: Clonotype sharing among donors was thought likely to change with sequencing depth. The researchers took only blood, and tissue repertoires probably look different.

Several immunoSEQ plates received, in even portions, the genomic DNA of each subset. The repertoire was sequenced with immunoSEQ multiplex PCR; TCRdb's copy has only in-frame clones and lacks some. The sample includes 400,000 to 600,000 clones, around 79% of them seen just once. Worth noting for this clone: Its antigen remains unknown.

V was trimmed by 4 bases and J by 1 base, leaving 14 bases between them. The CDR3 extends over 15 amino acids. Looked up from germline, CDR1 is SGHDN and CDR2 is FVKESK. The source material was PBMCs. The chain uses TRBV14 and TRBJ2-7, with D perhaps TRBD2 (6 bases). The TCR sequence derives from a woman between 40 and 50 years old in good health. Some clones in this sample may be carry-over from other donors' samples. The CDR3 region has the DNA TGTGCCAGCAGCCCGGGACTCTCCTGGTCCTACGAGCAGTACTTC. Its translation: CASSPGLSWSYEQYF.